The clone carrying this T cell receptor beta chain was counted only a few times. What it recognizes is unknown. The treatment here: oral pan-JAK inhibitor, 5-10 mg twice daily. The data were taken from a study of CD8+ T cells in alopecia areata. Regarding the study as a whole: Association of baseline CD8+ expansion with response is uncertain owing to one nonresponder.

The authors extracted RNA and reverse transcribed it into cDNA as the sequencing template. Assay: immunoSEQ multiplex PCR; the TCRdb copy retains only in-frame clones and omits some. There are 110,000 to 150,000 clones in the sample; 54% occur only once, and more than 15% lies in the top ten. Sequences were derived from CD8+ T cells sorted from blood, sampled at week 4, from a patient treated with tofacitinib. The origin of this receptor is a human donor with alopecia areata.

In DNA, the CDR3 is TGTGCCAGCAGCTTAAGCGGCCCAATGACCGGGGAGCTGTTTTTT. This translates into CASSLSGPMTGELFF. The genes are TRBV11-2 and TRBJ2-2, with TRBD2 as a possible D gene (5 bases). This CDR3 is built from 15 residues. Germline V gene lookup returns CDR1 SGHAT and CDR2 FQNNGV. The V end lost 2 bases, the J end lost 5 bases, and 12 bases lay between the germline ends.